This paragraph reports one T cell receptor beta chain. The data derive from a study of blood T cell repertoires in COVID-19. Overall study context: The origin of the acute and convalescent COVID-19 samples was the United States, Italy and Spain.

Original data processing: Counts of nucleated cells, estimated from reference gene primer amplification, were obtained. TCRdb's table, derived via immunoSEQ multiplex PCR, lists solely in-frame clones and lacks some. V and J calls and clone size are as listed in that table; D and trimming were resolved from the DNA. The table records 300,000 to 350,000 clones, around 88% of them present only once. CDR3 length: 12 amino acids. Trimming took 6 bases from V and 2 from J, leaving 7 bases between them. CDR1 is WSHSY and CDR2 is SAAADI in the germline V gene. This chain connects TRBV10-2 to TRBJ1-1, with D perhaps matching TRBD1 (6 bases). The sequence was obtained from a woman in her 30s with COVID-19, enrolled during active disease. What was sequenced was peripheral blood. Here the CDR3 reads CASSGTNTEAFF. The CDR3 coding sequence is TGCGCCAGCAGCGGGACAAACACTGAAGCTTTCTTT.